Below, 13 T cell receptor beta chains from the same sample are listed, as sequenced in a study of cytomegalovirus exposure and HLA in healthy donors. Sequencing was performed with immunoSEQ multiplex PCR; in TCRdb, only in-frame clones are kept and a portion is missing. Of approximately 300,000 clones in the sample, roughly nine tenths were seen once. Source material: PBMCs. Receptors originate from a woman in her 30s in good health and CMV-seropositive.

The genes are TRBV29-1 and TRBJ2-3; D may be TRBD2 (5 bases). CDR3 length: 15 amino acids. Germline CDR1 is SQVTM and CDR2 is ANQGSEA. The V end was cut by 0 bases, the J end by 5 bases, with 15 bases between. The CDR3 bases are TGCAGCGTTGAAGAGGAGAGTCCGCGGGTAGATACGCAGTATTTT. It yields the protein CSVEEESPRVDTQYF.

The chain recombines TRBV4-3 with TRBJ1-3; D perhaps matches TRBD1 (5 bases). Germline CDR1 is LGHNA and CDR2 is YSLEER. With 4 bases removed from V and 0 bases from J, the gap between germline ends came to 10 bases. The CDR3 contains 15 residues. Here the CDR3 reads CASSPRQLSGNTIYF. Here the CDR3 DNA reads TGCGCCAGCAGCCCTAGACAGCTCTCTGGAAACACCATATATTTT.

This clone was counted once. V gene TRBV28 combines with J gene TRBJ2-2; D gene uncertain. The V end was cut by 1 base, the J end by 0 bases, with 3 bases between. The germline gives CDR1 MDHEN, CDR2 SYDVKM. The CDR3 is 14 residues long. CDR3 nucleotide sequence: TGTGCCAGCAGTTTATTGACGAACACCGGGGAGCTGTTTTTT. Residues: CASSLLTNTGELFF.

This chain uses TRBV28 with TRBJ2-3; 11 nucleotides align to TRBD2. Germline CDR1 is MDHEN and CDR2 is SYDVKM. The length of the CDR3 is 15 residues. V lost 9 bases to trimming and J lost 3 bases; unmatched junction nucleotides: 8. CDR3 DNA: TGTGCCAGTCTTAGCGGGGGGGCCATGACAGATACGCAGTATTTT. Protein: CASLSGGAMTDTQYF.

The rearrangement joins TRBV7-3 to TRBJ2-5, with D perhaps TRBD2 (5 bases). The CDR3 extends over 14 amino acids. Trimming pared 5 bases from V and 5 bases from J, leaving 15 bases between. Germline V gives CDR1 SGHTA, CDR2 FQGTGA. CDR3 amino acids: CASSVGPSSETQYF. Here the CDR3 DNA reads TGTGCCAGCAGCGTAGGGCCTAGCTCTGAGACCCAGTACTTC.

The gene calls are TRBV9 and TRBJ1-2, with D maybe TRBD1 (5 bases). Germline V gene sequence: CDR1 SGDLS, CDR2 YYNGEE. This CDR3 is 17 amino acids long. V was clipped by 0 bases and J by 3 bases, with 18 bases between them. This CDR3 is CASSVDPSQGADYGYTF. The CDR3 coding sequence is TGTGCCAGCAGCGTAGACCCGTCTCAGGGAGCGGACTATGGCTACACCTTC.

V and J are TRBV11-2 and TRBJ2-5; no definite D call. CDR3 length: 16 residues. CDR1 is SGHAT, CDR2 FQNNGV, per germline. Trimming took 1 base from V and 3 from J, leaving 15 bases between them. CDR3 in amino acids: CASSLVLPPDEETQYF. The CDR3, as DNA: TGTGCCAGCAGCTTAGTTCTTCCGCCGGACGAAGAGACCCAGTACTTC.

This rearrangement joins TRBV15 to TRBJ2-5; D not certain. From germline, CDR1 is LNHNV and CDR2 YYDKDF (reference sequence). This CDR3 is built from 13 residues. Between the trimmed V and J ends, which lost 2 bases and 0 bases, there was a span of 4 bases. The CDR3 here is CATSRPYQETQYF. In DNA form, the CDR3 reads TGTGCCACCAGCAGACCTTACCAAGAGACCCAGTACTTC.

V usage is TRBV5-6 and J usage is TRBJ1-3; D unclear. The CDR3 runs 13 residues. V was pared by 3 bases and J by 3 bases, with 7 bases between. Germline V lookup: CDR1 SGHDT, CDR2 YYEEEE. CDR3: CASSSTLGNTIYF. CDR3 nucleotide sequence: TGTGCCAGCAGCTCCACTCTTGGAAACACCATATATTTT.

This CDR3 reads CATLLNTEAFF. CDR3 sequence (DNA): TGTGCCACACTCCTGAACACTGAAGCTTTCTTT. The V gene is TRBV19, the J gene TRBJ1-1; unclear D gene. Germline V lookup: CDR1 LNHDA, CDR2 SQIVND (reference sequence). Between the trimmed V and J ends, which lost 10 bases and 0 bases, there was a span of 6 bases. The CDR3 sequence is 11 residues long.

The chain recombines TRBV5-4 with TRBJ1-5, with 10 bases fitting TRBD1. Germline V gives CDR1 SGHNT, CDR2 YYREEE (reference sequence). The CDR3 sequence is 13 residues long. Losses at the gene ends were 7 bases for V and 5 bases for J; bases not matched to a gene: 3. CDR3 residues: CASHGQGDQPQHF. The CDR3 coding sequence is TGTGCCAGCCACGGACAGGGGGATCAGCCCCAGCATTTT.

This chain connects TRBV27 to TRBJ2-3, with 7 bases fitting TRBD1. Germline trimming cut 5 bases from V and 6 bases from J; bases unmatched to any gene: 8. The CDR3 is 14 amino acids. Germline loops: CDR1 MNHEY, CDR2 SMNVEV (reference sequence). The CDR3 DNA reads TGTGCCAGCAGTCCCACCCGACAGGGTGATACGCAGTATTTT. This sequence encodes CASSPTRQGDTQYF.

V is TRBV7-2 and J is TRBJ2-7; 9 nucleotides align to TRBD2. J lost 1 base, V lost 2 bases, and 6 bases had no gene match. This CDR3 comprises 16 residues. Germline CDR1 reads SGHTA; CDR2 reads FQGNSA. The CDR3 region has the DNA TGTGCCAGCAGCTTAAGGTCTAGCGGGAAGTCCTACGAGCAGTACTTC. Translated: CASSLRSSGKSYEQYF.